A single sample is the source of the 29 T cell receptor beta chains below, sequenced in a study of shared clonotypes between healthy human individuals. TCRdb's table, derived via immunoSEQ multiplex PCR, lists solely in-frame clones and lacks some. The sample yields about 380,000 clones, around 96% seen once. The sequenced sample consisted of memory CD8+ T cells sorted from blood. Subset: CD45RO+ cells pooled with CCR7-negative TemRA cells. The receptors here all came from a man aged 30 to 39 in good health.

The chain couples TRBV2 to TRBJ2-7; TRBD2 might be the D (5 bases). The length of the CDR3 is 15 residues. CDR1 and CDR2 (germline): SNHLY, FYNNEI. The V end lost 6 bases, the J end lost 5 bases, and 20 bases lay between the germline ends. CDR3 protein: CASSADGVRPDEQYF. Here the CDR3 DNA reads TGTGCCAGCAGCGCCGACGGGGTTCGCCCGGACGAGCAGTACTTC.

The chain is built from TRBV5-6 and TRBJ2-2; 11 nucleotides line up with TRBD2. The ends lost 0 bases at V and 3 bases at J; junction bases unmatched: 7. This CDR3 contains 18 residues. Per the germline V gene, CDR1 is SGHDT and CDR2 is YYEEEE. CDR3 protein: CASSLGGGLAGYTGELFF. CDR3 coding DNA: TGTGCCAGCAGCTTGGGGGGCGGACTAGCGGGCTACACCGGGGAGCTGTTTTTT.

Comment on this clone: Germline is not matched at one junction end, which may reflect a read error. This chain joins TRBV6-1 and TRBJ2-7; D unclear. Germline-derived CDR1 and CDR2 are MNHNS and SASEGT. The CDR3 covers 13 residues. CDR3 region: CAGSVERVGEQYF. The CDR3 coding sequence is TGTGCCGGCAGTGTGGAAAGGGTCGGCGAGCAGTACTTC.

The chain is built from TRBV5-1 and TRBJ1-4, with TRBD1 matching over 9 bases. This CDR3 spans 14 amino acids. Trimming removed 5 bases from V and 7 bases from J; junction bases left unmatched: 6. The germline V gene encodes CDR1 SGHRS and CDR2 YFSETQ. The CDR3 sequence: CASREQGASEKLFF. As DNA, the CDR3 is TGCGCCAGCAGGGAACAGGGGGCGAGTGAAAAACTGTTTTTT.

The genes are TRBV28 and TRBJ2-4, with D possibly matching TRBD2 (5 bases). Germline V CDR1 and CDR2: MDHEN, SYDVKM. V dropped 3 bases and J dropped 0 bases, with 6 bases sitting between them. CDR3 length equals 14 residues. The CDR3 spells CASSFGVAKNIQYF. CDR3 nucleotides: TGTGCCAGCAGTTTCGGGGTAGCCAAAAACATTCAGTACTTC.

This clone was recorded only once. The chain carries TRBV30 and TRBJ2-3, with a weak D call TRBD1 (6 bases). The CDR3 length is 14 residues. The V end was cut by 3 bases, the J end by 5 bases, with 15 bases between. Germline CDR1 reads GTSNPN; CDR2 reads SVGIG (reference sequence). The CDR3 region is CAWRPLGALDTQYF. The CDR3 DNA reads TGTGCCTGGAGGCCCTTGGGGGCCCTAGATACGCAGTATTTT.

This clone showed up just a few times. The J gene is TRBJ2-1, the V gene TRBV13, with 11 positions matching TRBD2. Germline trimming cut 8 bases from V and 8 bases from J; bases unmatched to any gene: 11. Germline loops: CDR1 PRHDT, CDR2 FYEKMQ (reference sequence). CDR3 length equals 15 residues. The CDR3 bases are TGTGCCAGCGGTCACTTAGCGGGAGGGGGGCATGAGCAGTTCTTC. Protein sequence: CASGHLAGGGHEQFF.

The chain uses TRBV5-1 and TRBJ2-7, with 11 bases identical to TRBD1. There are 14 residues in the CDR3. J was trimmed by 5 bases and V by 1 base; bases with no gene match: 2. The germline gives CDR1 SGHRS, CDR2 YFSETQ. The CDR3 DNA follows: TGCGCCAGCAGCTTGCCGGACAGGGGGCACGAGCAGTACTTC. It translates to CASSLPDRGHEQYF.

This clone was detected once. The rearrangement joins TRBV11-2 to TRBJ2-7, with TRBD2 as a possible D gene (6 bases). This CDR3 region has 13 residues. Trimming removed 5 bases at V and 4 bases at J, with 12 bases between. CDR1 is SGHAT, CDR2 FQNNGV, per germline. In DNA, the CDR3 is TGTGCCAGCAGCCGGACTACCCTATACGAGCAGTACTTC. Amino acids: CASSRTTLYEQYF.

The genes are TRBV4-1 and TRBJ2-5; TRBD2 matches at 8 bases. J gave up 5 bases and V 0 bases, and 8 bases lay outside the gene matches. This CDR3 is 16 amino acids long. Germline CDR1 and CDR2: MGHRA and YSYEKL. This CDR3 is CASSQDRLAGTETQYF. For the CDR3, the DNA is TGCGCCAGCAGCCAAGATCGCCTAGCGGGTACCGAGACCCAGTACTTC.

The chain has TRBV30 and TRBJ1-1; D remains unclear. V was clipped by 2 bases and J by 2 bases, with 6 bases between them. This CDR3 is 12 amino acids long. CDR1 and CDR2 from the germline V gene are GTSNPN and SVGIG (reference sequence). The CDR3 DNA reads TGTGCCTGGAGTAGTCAAAACACTGAAGCTTTCTTT. Its translation is CAWSSQNTEAFF.

The chain combines TRBV7-7 with TRBJ2-5, with 7 bases matching TRBD2. Germline V CDR1 and CDR2: SSHAT, FNYEAQ (reference sequence). The CDR3 loop spans 11 amino acids. CDR3 sequence: CASSGGETQYF. For the CDR3, the DNA is TGTGCTAGCTCGGGGGGAGAGACCCAGTACTTC.

The chain joins TRBV4-2 to TRBJ2-3, with D tentatively TRBD2 (7 bases). Between the trimmed V and J ends, which lost 1 base and 1 base, there was a span of 12 bases. CDR1 is LGHNA, CDR2 YNFKEQ, per germline. This CDR3 is built from 16 residues. In DNA, the CDR3 is TGTGCCAGCAGCCAAGCGGAGGGGGGGGGCACAGATACGCAGTATTTT. Translated: CASSQAEGGGTDTQYF.

This sequence joins TRBV28 and TRBJ2-2; possible D gene TRBD2, 6 bases. The germline gives CDR1 MDHEN, CDR2 SYDVKM. The CDR3 spans 14 residues. Trimming removed 10 bases at V and 4 bases at J, with 16 bases between. The CDR3 spells CATKTGAGTGELFF. The CDR3, as DNA: TGTGCCACCAAGACGGGAGCCGGCACCGGGGAGCTGTTTTTT.

V is TRBV5-6 and J is TRBJ1-4; no definite D call. Germline V CDR1 and CDR2: SGHDT, YYEEEE. There are 13 residues in the CDR3. Trimming left V 2 bases short and J 2 bases short, with 4 bases between. CDR3 coding DNA: TGTGCCAGCAGCTTCGGTACTAATGAAAAACTGTTTTTT. Protein product: CASSFGTNEKLFF.

In its sample, this clone was seen a few times. This sample also contains other DNA sequences that code for the same CDR3. The chain carries TRBV19 and TRBJ2-7; 13 nucleotides line up with TRBD2. CDR1 and CDR2 from the germline V gene are LNHDA and SQIVND (reference sequence). V trimming: 4 bases; J trimming: 4 bases; junction bases outside the gene matches: 1. The CDR3 is 14 amino acids. This CDR3 is CASSRTSGSYEQYF. CDR3 coding DNA: TGTGCCAGTAGTAGGACTAGCGGGAGTTACGAGCAGTACTTC. Based on the CDR3 plus reference TRBV19 and TRBJ2-7, the full variable domain is DGGITQSPKYLFRKEGQNVTLSCEQNLNHDAMYWYRQDPGQGLRLIYYSQIVNDFQKGDIAEGYSVSREKKESFPLTVTSAQKNPTAFYLCASSRTSGSYEQYFGPGTRLTVT.

V usage is TRBV7-2 and J usage is TRBJ1-5; the D is unclear. With 3 bases removed from V and 2 bases from J, the gap between germline ends came to 11 bases. The CDR3 loop spans 15 amino acids. CDR1 is SGHTA and CDR2 is FQGNSA in the germline V gene. CDR3 region: CASSFRNEGNQPQHF. CDR3 nucleotides: TGTGCCAGCAGCTTCCGAAACGAGGGCAATCAGCCCCAGCATTTT.

The chain recombines TRBV7-2 with TRBJ2-1, with D maybe TRBD2 (5 bases). The CDR3 loop spans 15 amino acids. Germline loops: CDR1 SGHTA, CDR2 FQGNSA. The V end lost 3 bases, the J end lost 4 bases, and 13 bases lay between the germline ends. In nucleotides, the CDR3 is TGTGCCAGCAGCTTGGCGGGCGTCGTATACAATGAGCAGTTCTTC. Translation: CASSLAGVVYNEQFF.

The chain couples TRBV5-4 to TRBJ2-7, with 13 bases that match TRBD2. The germline CDR1 and CDR2 sequences are SGHNT and YYREEE (reference sequence). J was trimmed by 2 bases and V by 0 bases; bases with no gene match: 2. This CDR3 is 16 amino acids long. The CDR3 DNA follows: TGTGCCAGCAGCTTGGCGGGACTAGCGGGACCCTACGAGCAGTACTTC. This sequence encodes CASSLAGLAGPYEQYF. Full variable domain (missing parts from reference TRBV5-4 and TRBJ2-7): ETGVTQSPTHLIKTRGQQVTLRCSSQSGHNTVSWYQQALGQGPQFIFQYYREEENGRGNFPPRFSGLQFPNYSSELNVNALELDDSALYLCASSLAGLAGPYEQYFGPGTRLTVT.

Of note for this clone: This sample also contains other DNA sequences that code for the same CDR3. The V and J genes are TRBV28 and TRBJ1-5, with D hard to call. Germline CDR1 reads MDHEN; CDR2 reads SYDVKM. With 3 bases removed from V and 3 bases from J, the gap between germline ends came to 3 bases. The CDR3 contains 12 residues. The CDR3 bases are TGTGCCAGCAGTTTCCCCAATCAGCCCCAGCATTTT. Encoded protein: CASSFPNQPQHF.

This chain connects TRBV4-1 to TRBJ2-3; TRBD2 agrees at 8 bases. Germline-derived CDR1 and CDR2 are MGHRA and YSYEKL. Trimming at V came to 4 bases and at J to 5 bases, leaving 11 bases not matched to a gene. The CDR3 has 16 amino acids. The CDR3 loop is CASSPQGAGERDTQYF. The DNA for the CDR3 is TGCGCCAGCAGCCCACAGGGAGCGGGAGAGAGAGATACGCAGTATTTT.

The CDR3 here is CASSIWGGFKETQYF. CDR3 nucleotides: TGTGCCAGTAGTATTTGGGGGGGGTTCAAGGAGACCCAGTACTTC. The V call is TRBV19, the J call TRBJ2-5; 7 nucleotides match TRBD2. Trimming at V came to 3 bases and at J to 5 bases, leaving 9 bases not matched to a gene. Germline CDR1 LNHDA, CDR2 SQIVND (reference sequence). This CDR3 comprises 15 residues.

V is TRBV2 and J is TRBJ1-2; D not resolved. This CDR3 comprises 14 residues. Germline V CDR1 and CDR2: SNHLY, FYNNEI. Trimming left V 3 bases short and J 0 bases short, with 8 bases between. CDR3 region: CASSDWGANYGYTF. For the CDR3, the DNA is TGTGCCAGCAGTGACTGGGGAGCTAACTATGGCTACACCTTC.

As concerns this clone: Other DNA sequences of this sample code for an identical CDR3. The chain links TRBV5-1 to TRBJ2-7; D is unclear. V lost 3 bases to trimming and J lost 2 bases, with 3 bases between them. The CDR3 is made up of 11 amino acids. Germline V gene sequence: CDR1 SGHRS, CDR2 YFSETQ. For the CDR3, the DNA is TGCGCCAGCAGCTCTGCCTACGAGCAGTACTTC. Translated: CASSSAYEQYF.

The chain recombines TRBV4-1 with TRBJ2-2; the match to TRBD1 covers 9 bases. In germline, CDR1 is MGHRA, CDR2 YSYEKL. Trimming at V came to 9 bases and at J to 6 bases, leaving 8 bases not matched to a gene. CDR3 length: 14 residues. The chain's CDR3 is CARHEGQGPGELFF. In DNA, the CDR3 is TGCGCCAGACACGAGGGACAGGGCCCCGGGGAGCTGTTTTTT.

This chain links TRBV30 with TRBJ2-5, with TRBD2 matching 12 bases. Germline CDR1 GTSNPN, CDR2 SVGIG (reference sequence). CDR3 length: 23 amino acids. V lost 2 bases and J lost 3; bases outside the gene matches: 28. The CDR3 here is CAWSPRTGGGLAGTHFSEETQYF. The CDR3 DNA follows: TGTGCCTGGAGTCCGCGGACAGGGGGGGGACTAGCGGGTACCCACTTTTCGGAAGAGACCCAGTACTTC.

The CDR3 bases are TGTGCCACGGGCCTTACAGATACGCAGTATTTT. Protein sequence: CATGLTDTQYF. V usage is TRBV7-9 and J usage is TRBJ2-3, with D unclear. Trimming removed 10 bases at V and 3 bases at J, with 8 bases between. Germline assignment: CDR1 SEHNR and CDR2 FQNEAQ (reference sequence). The CDR3 has 11 amino acids.

The CDR3 DNA reads TGTGCCAGCAGTGAAGGCAGTTATCAGCCCCAGCATTTT. Protein: CASSEGSYQPQHF. V is TRBV2 and J is TRBJ1-5; D remains ambiguous. The CDR3 runs 13 residues. Between the trimmed V and J ends, which lost 1 base and 5 bases, there was a span of 6 bases. Germline values: CDR1 SNHLY, CDR2 FYNNEI. Based on the CDR3 plus reference TRBV2 and TRBJ1-5, the full variable domain is EPEVTQTPSHQVTQMGQEVILRCVPISNHLYFYWYRQILGQKVEFLVSFYNNEISEKSEIFDDQFSVERPDGSNFTLKIRSTKLEDSAMYFCASSEGSYQPQHFGDGTRLSIL.

Comments on this clone: Other nucleotide sequences from this sample produce the same CDR3. V and J are TRBV7-2 and TRBJ2-1, with a weak D call TRBD1 (5 bases). CDR1 and CDR2 from the germline V gene are SGHTA and FQGNSA. The CDR3 runs to 13 residues. Trimming took off 1 base at V and 4 bases at J, with 5 bases between the two ends. The CDR3 region is CASSLGTYNEQFF. In DNA form, the CDR3 reads TGTGCCAGCAGCTTAGGGACATACAATGAGCAGTTCTTC.